The 6 T cell receptor beta chains below were found in one sample sequenced in a study of cytotoxic CD8 clonotypes in ibrutinib-treated CLL. Profiling relied on immunoSEQ multiplex PCR, and the TCRdb table lists in-frame clones only, not all of them. The sample gives about 60,000 clones, nearly 55% of which show up once; around 25% is in the top ten. Sample: PBMCs, taken at disease progression, from a patient treated with ibrutinib. These receptor sequences come from a human donor with chronic lymphocytic leukemia.

There are a few counts of this clone. The J gene is TRBJ2-7, the V gene TRBV7-9; the D gene could be TRBD1 or TRBD2 (5 bases each). The CDR3 contains 11 residues. Trimming removed 4 bases from V and 4 bases from J, with 5 bases in between. From germline, CDR1 is SEHNR and CDR2 FQNEAQ (reference sequence). The CDR3 nucleotides are TGTGCCAGCAGCTGGGGGTACGAGCAGTACTTC. It specifies CASSWGYEQYF. Supplemented by reference TRBV7-9 and TRBJ2-7, the full variable domain reads DTGVSQNPRHKITKRGQNVTFRCDPISEHNRLYWYRQTLGQGPEFLTYFQNEAQLEKSRLLSDRFSAERPKGSFSTLEIQRTEQGDSAMYLCASSWGYEQYFGPGTRLTVT.

This clone was recorded a few times. This chain connects TRBV10-3 to TRBJ1-3; D uncertain. The CDR3 is 13 residues long. Deletions cut 6 bases from V and 0 bases from J, with 6 bases between. Looked up from germline, CDR1 is ENHRY and CDR2 is SYGVKD. The CDR3 sequence is CAISPNSGNTIYF. The DNA for the CDR3 is TGTGCCATCAGCCCTAACTCTGGAAACACCATATATTTT.

The rearrangement joins TRBV7-8 to TRBJ2-5, with D perhaps TRBD2 (5 bases). There are 15 residues in the CDR3. The V end was cut by 0 bases, the J end by 4 bases, with 12 bases between. The germline V gene encodes CDR1 SGHVS and CDR2 FQNEAQ. CDR3 in amino acids: CASSLAPKAGETQYF. The CDR3 DNA sequence: TGTGCCAGCAGCTTAGCACCCAAGGCGGGAGAGACCCAGTACTTC. Using reference TRBV7-8 and TRBJ2-5 for the parts outside the CDR3, the full variable domain is GAGVSQSPRYKVAKRGQDVALRCDPISGHVSLFWYQQALGQGPEFLTYFQNEAQLDKSGLPSDRFFAERPEGSVSTLKIQRTQQEDSAVYLCASSLAPKAGETQYFGPGTRLLVL.

There are a few counts of this clone. This chain uses TRBV27 with TRBJ2-7, with TRBD2 matching 13 bases. Per the germline V gene, CDR1 is MNHEY and CDR2 is SMNVEV (reference sequence). V lost 6 bases, J lost 2 bases, and 4 bases stayed unmatched. The CDR3 spans 15 residues. In nucleotides, the CDR3 is TGTGCCAGCAGCCGGACTAGCGGGAGTCCCTACGAGCAGTACTTC. Translation: CASSRTSGSPYEQYF.

This clone was recorded a few times. The gene calls are TRBV18 and TRBJ2-3; perhaps TRBD1 as D (6 bases). The CDR3 has 16 amino acids. CDR1 and CDR2 (germline): KGHSH, LQKENI. V lost 2 bases to trimming and J lost 2 bases, with 14 bases between them. The CDR3 DNA reads TGTGCCAGCTCACCAAGAACAGGGTCCTTCACAGATACGCAGTATTTT. Its protein is CASSPRTGSFTDTQYF.

The chain has TRBV29-1 and TRBJ1-2, with TRBD1 matching over 9 bases. Germline CDR1 reads SQVTM; CDR2 reads ANQGSEA. The V gene end was trimmed by 6 bases and the J gene end by 3 bases; junction bases not matched to a gene: 14. The CDR3 is 16 amino acids. CDR3 amino acids: CSVPIRDRDPYYGYTF. The CDR3 nucleotides are TGCAGCGTCCCTATCCGGGACAGGGACCCATACTATGGCTACACCTTC.